This TCR beta chain appears in the sequencing data of a study of T-cell memory formation after mild COVID-19. CDR1 is LGHNA and CDR2 is YNFKEQ in the germline V gene. Trimming at V came to 4 bases and at J to 5 bases, leaving 12 bases not matched to a gene. CDR3 length equals 17 residues. 5'RACE with constant-segment primers yielded barcoded, UMI-tagged TCR alpha and TCR beta cDNA libraries. Using its own MiXCR run on the 5' RACE reads, TCRdb lists one record per CDR3 protein. Counted here are around 90,000 distinct CDR3 sequences, around 13% occurring once; the ten biggest clones make up around a quarter. This clonotype was counted ten times or more.

The TCR was taken from an adult woman who had mild COVID-19 (a few samples of this study predate the infection). Cell type and time point are not known. Specimen: PBMCs or a T cell subset sorted from them (not recorded which). The chain carries TRBV4-2 and TRBJ2-1; 9 positions agree with TRBD2. CDR3 amino acids: CASSLLVGLATDNEQFF. The DNA of the CDR3 is TGTGCCAGCAGCCTCCTAGTTGGACTAGCGACCGACAATGAGCAGTTCTTC.